This T cell receptor beta chain comes out of a study of a mutant IDH1 vaccine in newly diagnosed glioma listed by TCRdb under 2021. With regard to the full study: Eight vaccinations were administered to patients in weeks 1, 3, 5, 7, 11, 15, 19 and 23, corresponding to visits V03 through V10. Vaccination was initiated 4-6 weeks after radiotherapy alone, or concurrently with temozolomide cycles in the chemotherapy-containing groups. Of the 32 patients who were treated, 62.5% were male and around 40% were female, and the mean age was about 40 years. Prior to enrollment, patients had been given standard therapy consisting of radiotherapy alone, temozolomide alone, or radiochemotherapy with temozolomide, with the combination given to most patients. Six visits were used for peripheral blood collection: V03 (baseline), V05, V07, V10, V12 and V13. Longitudinal TCRB deep sequencing was done for 25 treated patients, wherever samples were available for exploratory analyses. Here is what the overall study found, with its caveats: Pseudoprogression appeared unrelated to alterations in the top peripheral T cell clonotypes detected by TCRB sequencing. According to the authors, sample limitations meant that analyses of patient blood samples could not be reproduced. Vaccine-induced immune responses across multiple MHC alleles were detected in approximately 94% of patients. Availability determined which PBMC samples were chosen for TCRB deep sequencing.

A word on this clone: This receptor's antigen is unknown. Per-base quality was not reported, and no clone a single base away is much larger than it.

According to the study, the label for this sample's time point signals: week 5, during vaccination. Each vaccine dose was 300 ug of a 20-mer mutant IDH1 peptide in Montanide, given subcutaneously with topical imiquimod. Newly diagnosed WHO grade 3 or 4 IDH1-mutant astrocytomas showing loss of nuclear ATRX were present in the donors. The samples were drawn from NOA16, a multicentre, single-arm, open-label phase I trial in Germany that tested a mutant IDH1 peptide vaccine in humans for the first time. The DNeasy Blood and Tissue Kit was used to extract genomic DNA from EDTA blood for TCRB sequencing. Library generation was performed with the immunoSEQ multiplex PCR assay. Rearranged TCR beta chain sequences were amplified with the hsTCRB Kit following the manufacturer's protocol. Sequencing of TCRB libraries was carried out on an Illumina MiSeq. Processing in the source paper ran as follows. Demultiplexing, trimming and gene mapping were performed with the kit vendor's proprietary platform. As stored in TCRdb, this immuneACCESS dataset retains in-frame rearrangements with V and J assigned. A fraction of the clones does not appear; measured against another copy, unresolved V genes explain less than half of the discrepancy, and the remainder lacks a known reason. For V, J and clone size, that table is used; D and trimming come from the DNA. The sample records 60,000 or so clones, around 84% of which are singletons. The ten largest clones take up 6.5% to 9% of the sample.

For this chain, trimming is 5 bases at the V end and 5 bases at the J end, and the number of junction bases without a gene match is 11. The CDR3 spans 15 residues, from the cysteine through the phenylalanine. CDR3 DNA only is kept here, 45 bases in frame from base 1. The germline V gene (reference sequence) supplies CDR1 GTSNPN and CDR2 SVGIG. The sequencing here drew on PBMCs, taken from a glioma patient whose treatment included an IDH1 peptide vaccine. The sequence was collected from a woman aged 45-60 years with glioma. Recombination connected TRBV30 to TRBJ2-2, and 7 junctional nucleotides match TRBD1. The DNA reads as follows: TGTGCCTGGGGCCCCCGGGACAGCGCGACCGGGGAGCTGTTTTTT. This encodes CAWGPRDSATGELFF.